One T cell receptor beta chain is described in this entry. Its matching antigen is unknown. The data belong to a study of T cells in tuberculosis. Study observations and caveats: Active tuberculosis TCR-alpha repertoires lay closer to GMM-specific TCRs than IGRA-negative controls, suggesting clonal expansion.

This table comes from immunoSEQ multiplex PCR, and its TCRdb copy is limited to in-frame clones, with some not included. Counted here are 20,000 to 25,000 clones, less than 98% occurring once; the ten biggest clones make up 5% to 8%. This CDR3 has 14 residues. CDR1 and CDR2 from the germline V gene are SGHTA and FQGTGA. Germline trimming cut 3 bases from V and 5 bases from J; bases unmatched to any gene: 1. This chain connects TRBV7-3 to TRBJ2-2, with 9 bases identical to TRBD1. The sample comprised PBMCs. This TCR was recovered from a donor between 5 and 29 years old with latent tuberculosis or without tuberculosis infection. The CDR3 region has the DNA TGTGCCAGCAGCTTCGGGACAGGGACCGGGGAGCTGTTTTTT. It is translated as CASSFGTGTGELFF.